The 25 T cell receptor beta chains presented below share a single source sample, sequenced in a study of T cell repertoires in cytomegalovirus infection. TCRdb fed the reads into MiXCR, producing one record per CDR3 protein. The profile shows 400,000 to 550,000 distinct CDR3 sequences, around 11% of them singletons. The sequenced sample was PBMCs. All receptors come from a human donor in good health (CMV status not recorded). Some clones in this sample may be carry-over from other donors' samples.

The J gene is TRBJ2-3, the V gene TRBV14; D is undetermined. The ends were cut back, 5 bases at V and 3 bases at J, with 9 bases in the middle. This CDR3 spans 13 amino acids. The germline V gene encodes CDR1 SGHDN and CDR2 FVKESK. The CDR3 region is CASSYDFTDTQYF. DNA for the CDR3: TGTGCCAGCAGCTACGACTTTACAGATACGCAGTATTTT.

The sample holds many counts of this clonotype. The chain carries TRBV29-1 and TRBJ2-5; D is perhaps TRBD1 (6 bases). This CDR3 has 13 residues. Trimming took 6 bases from V and 5 from J, leaving 16 bases between them. The germline CDR1 and CDR2 sequences are SQVTM and ANQGSEA. The CDR3 DNA is TGCAGCGTCGGACAGTTGCCTTGGGAGACCCAGTACTTC. This encodes CSVGQLPWETQYF. Complete variable domain (other parts from reference TRBV29-1 and TRBJ2-5): SAVISQKPSRDICQRGTSLTIQCQVDSQVTMMFWYRQQPGQSLTLIATANQGSEATYESGFVIDKFPISRPNLTFSTLTVSNMSPEDSSIYLCSVGQLPWETQYFGPGTRLLVL.

The chain is built from TRBV29-1 and TRBJ2-5; maybe TRBD2 (5 bases). This CDR3 contains 12 residues. Trimming took off 7 bases at V and 0 bases at J, with 9 bases between the two ends. Per germline, CDR1 SQVTM and CDR2 ANQGSEA. CDR3 region: CSAGGYQETQYF. The CDR3, as DNA: TGCAGCGCCGGAGGTTACCAAGAGACCCAGTACTTC.

The chain recombines TRBV7-9 with TRBJ2-3, with 7 bases aligning to TRBD1. CDR1 SEHNR and CDR2 FQNEAQ come from the germline V gene (reference sequence). V lost 3 bases, J lost 1 base, and 10 bases stayed unmatched. There are 17 residues in the CDR3. CDR3 sequence: CASSFPGTALRTDTQYF. CDR3 coding DNA: TGTGCCAGCAGCTTCCCCGGGACAGCCCTTCGCACAGATACGCAGTATTTT.

This clonotype was seen repeatedly, ten times or more. J is TRBJ2-1 and V is TRBV4-1; 14 nucleotides match TRBD2. Germline CDR1 and CDR2: MGHRA and YSYEKL. V lost 4 bases, J lost 8 bases, and 7 bases stayed unmatched. The CDR3 sequence is 16 residues long. The CDR3 spells CASSLKGLAGGDEQFF. The CDR3 DNA follows: TGCGCCAGCAGCCTCAAAGGACTAGCGGGGGGCGATGAGCAGTTCTTC.

In its sample, this clonotype was seen many times. The CDR3 nucleotides are TGTGCCAGCAGCTTAAACCCCCTGGGCGCAGATACGCAGTATTTT. It is translated as CASSLNPLGADTQYF. The chain recombines TRBV7-3 with TRBJ2-3; D not resolved. The CDR3 loop spans 15 amino acids. V lost 1 base to trimming and J lost 4 bases, with 12 bases between them. The germline gives CDR1 SGHTA, CDR2 FQGTGA.

The chain links TRBV9 to TRBJ2-2; 14 nucleotides agree with TRBD2. CDR3 size: 19 residues. Germline CDR1 and CDR2: SGDLS and YYNGEE. J lost 1 base, V lost 2 bases, and 7 bases had no gene match. This chain's CDR3 is CASSVTGLAGVQNTGELFF. The CDR3 bases are TGTGCCAGCAGCGTCACGGGACTAGCGGGAGTTCAGAACACCGGGGAGCTGTTTTTT.

The chain carries TRBV4-1 and TRBJ1-5; 7 bases map to TRBD1. The germline V gene encodes CDR1 MGHRA and CDR2 YSYEKL. With 1 base clipped from V and 3 bases from J, the junction kept 9 bases outside the gene matches. The CDR3 consists of 17 residues. This chain's CDR3 is CASSQGGGRGYNQPQHF. In nucleotides, the CDR3 is TGCGCCAGCAGCCAAGGGGGGGGCAGGGGGTACAATCAGCCCCAGCATTTT.

This chain connects TRBV12-5 to TRBJ2-5; D is uncertain. Trimming removed 1 base at V and 4 bases at J, with 7 bases between. The CDR3 extends over 13 amino acids. The germline V gene encodes CDR1 LGHNT and CDR2 FRNRAP. CDR3 in amino acids: CASGLGSVETQYF. CDR3 sequence (DNA): TGTGCTAGTGGTTTGGGGAGCGTAGAGACCCAGTACTTC.

This clonotype was seen repeatedly, ten times or more. This chain links TRBV11-2 with TRBJ2-1; TRBD2 is a possible D gene (6 bases). The V end was cut by 1 base, the J end by 6 bases, with 13 bases between. CDR1 and CDR2 from the germline V gene are SGHAT and FQNNGV. CDR3 size: 15 residues. CDR3 amino acids: CASSLAGVAVNEQFF. The DNA for the CDR3 is TGTGCCAGCAGCTTAGCGGGGGTAGCGGTCAATGAGCAGTTCTTC.

Many counts were recorded for this clonotype. The V gene is TRBV28, the J gene TRBJ1-2, with unresolved D. Trimming stripped 2 bases from V and 4 bases from J, with 14 bases between. The CDR3 is made up of 15 amino acids. CDR1 is MDHEN and CDR2 is SYDVKM in the germline V gene. The CDR3 region has the DNA TGTGCCAGCAGTTTAGGGGAGGGTGTTGGCTATGGCTACACCTTC. Translated, it gives CASSLGEGVGYGYTF.

This clonotype was seen ten or more times. The CDR3 sequence: CASPPGSSYNEQFF. CDR3 coding DNA: TGTGCCAGCCCACCGGGGAGCTCCTACAATGAGCAGTTCTTC. The chain links TRBV2 to TRBJ2-1, with D possibly being TRBD2 (5 bases). The length of the CDR3 is 14 residues. The V end lost 8 bases, the J end lost 0 bases, and 11 bases lay between the germline ends. Germline values: CDR1 SNHLY, CDR2 FYNNEI.

This clonotype has more than one count but fewer than ten. DNA of the CDR3: TGTGCCAGCAGTCCCCTGAAGGGACTAGCCGTTTACAATGAGCAGTTCTTC. Translated: CASSPLKGLAVYNEQFF. The V and J genes are TRBV27 and TRBJ2-1, with 9 bases matching TRBD2. CDR1 is MNHEY and CDR2 is SMNVEV in the germline V gene (reference sequence). Germline trimming cut 5 bases from V and 4 bases from J; bases unmatched to any gene: 12. The CDR3 is made up of 17 amino acids.

The chain has TRBV6-5 and TRBJ2-1; possibly TRBD1 or TRBD2 for D (7 bases each). Germline CDR1 MNHEY, CDR2 SVGAGI. V gave up 8 bases and J gave up 2 bases, with 25 bases separating them. CDR3 length: 18 amino acids. The CDR3, as DNA: TGTGCCAGCCCCCTTACTCGGGGGGCAGGGGGTACCTACAATGAGCAGTTCTTC. Translated, it gives CASPLTRGAGGTYNEQFF.

The rearrangement uses TRBV2 and TRBJ1-6; no definite D call. V lost 0 bases to trimming and J lost 7 bases, with 10 bases between them. The CDR3 extends over 15 amino acids. The germline V gene has CDR1 SNHLY and CDR2 FYNNEI. The DNA of the CDR3 is TGTGCCAGCAGTGAAGCGTCTGGGAGGAATTCACCCCTCCACTTT. Amino acid sequence: CASSEASGRNSPLHF.

In its sample, this clonotype was seen many times. The chain has TRBV7-6 and TRBJ2-1; D might be TRBD1 (5 bases). This CDR3 spans 15 amino acids. Germline loops: CDR1 SGHVS, CDR2 FNYEAQ. Between the trimmed V and J ends, which lost 4 bases and 0 bases, there was a span of 10 bases. DNA for the CDR3: TGTGCCAGCAGCTCCCAGGGAAACTCCTACAATGAGCAGTTCTTC. This gives the protein CASSSQGNSYNEQFF.

This chain links TRBV25-1 with TRBJ1-4; D is perhaps TRBD1 (5 bases). Germline V lookup: CDR1 MGHDK, CDR2 SYGVNS. The V end was cut by 3 bases, the J end by 8 bases, with 16 bases between. The CDR3 sequence is 15 residues long. The CDR3 region is CASSDRKGFSEKLFF. CDR3 DNA: TGTGCCAGCAGTGATCGTAAGGGGTTCAGCGAAAAACTGTTTTTT.

This clonotype was detected many times. This rearrangement joins TRBV7-9 to TRBJ2-5; D is perhaps TRBD1 (5 bases). The germline CDR1 and CDR2 sequences are SEHNR and FQNEAQ (reference sequence). The germline V and J ends were trimmed by 4 bases and 7 bases, with 16 bases remaining between them. This CDR3 is 14 amino acids long. This CDR3 reads CASSSIREGVTQYF. CDR3 nucleotides: TGTGCCAGCAGCTCCATAAGGGAAGGGGTGACCCAGTACTTC.

In its sample, this clonotype was seen a few times. The junction departs from the called germline gene at one end, perhaps through a read error. The chain carries TRBV2 and TRBJ2-3; D is unclear. CDR3 size: 16 residues. CDR1 SNHLY and CDR2 FYNNEI come from the germline V gene. CDR3 sequence reads: CASREGPLEGADTQYF. In DNA, the CDR3 is TGTGCCAGCAGGGAAGGGCCATTAGAAGGCGCAGATACGCAGTATTTT. The full variable domain, its missing parts supplied by reference TRBV2 and TRBJ2-3, is EPEVTQTPSHQVTQMGQEVILRCVPISNHLYFYWYRQILGQKVEFLVSFYNNEISEKSEIFDDQFSVERPDGSNFTLKIRSTKLEDSAMYFCASREGPLEGADTQYFGPGTRLTVL.

This rearrangement joins TRBV10-3 to TRBJ2-5, with no clear D. The CDR3 runs 13 residues. In germline, CDR1 is ENHRY, CDR2 SYGVKD. V dropped 4 bases and J dropped 2 bases, with 8 bases sitting between them. CDR3 in amino acids: CAISADGQETQYF. Here the CDR3 DNA reads TGTGCCATCAGTGCTGACGGTCAAGAGACCCAGTACTTC.

This sequence joins TRBV7-3 and TRBJ2-1, with 10 bases aligning to TRBD1. The CDR3 has 18 amino acids. The trim removed 5 bases at V and 7 bases at J, leaving 17 bases unmatched. Germline V CDR1 and CDR2: SGHTA, FQGTGA. In DNA, the CDR3 is TGTGCCAGCAGCGGATATGGAACGGACAGGGGGATGGGTAATGAGCAGTTCTTC. This codes for CASSGYGTDRGMGNEQFF. The variable domain in full, with the rest retrieved from reference TRBV7-3 and TRBJ2-1, is GAGVSQTPSNKVTEKGKYVELRCDPISGHTALYWYRQSLGQGPEFLIYFQGTGAADDSGLPNDRFFAVRPEGSVSTLKIQRTERGDSAVYLCASSGYGTDRGMGNEQFFGPGTRLTVL.

This clonotype has at least ten counts. The chain recombines TRBV9 with TRBJ2-2; no firm D call. The ends were cut back, 1 base at V and 0 bases at J, with 10 bases in the middle. This CDR3 region has 16 residues. The germline V gene encodes CDR1 SGDLS and CDR2 YYNGEE. CDR3 sequence reads: CASSVRANPNTGELFF. The DNA for the CDR3 is TGTGCCAGCAGCGTAAGAGCAAACCCGAACACCGGGGAGCTGTTTTTT.

This clonotype was picked up one time. A read error may explain this, as a much larger clone is one base away. This sequence joins TRBV6-5 and TRBJ2-1; possibly TRBD1 for D (6 bases). CDR3 length: 12 amino acids. Germline assignment: CDR1 MNHEY and CDR2 SVGAGI. V dropped 8 bases and J dropped 9 bases, with 14 bases sitting between them. CDR3 in DNA: TGTGCCAGCGAGGTCGGGACAACTGAGCAGTTCTTC. This encodes CASEVGTTEQFF.

Many counts were recorded for this clonotype. The genes are TRBV6-5 and TRBJ2-6; D gene unclear. The CDR3 has 17 residues. Trimming left V 0 bases short and J 0 bases short, with 9 bases between. Germline CDR1 MNHEY, CDR2 SVGAGI. The CDR3 sequence is CASSYSKLSSGANVLTF. CDR3 bases: TGTGCCAGCAGTTACTCGAAGCTGAGCTCTGGGGCCAACGTCCTGACTTTC.

This rearrangement joins TRBV20-1 to TRBJ2-2, with 11 bases matching TRBD1. The germline gives CDR1 DFQATT, CDR2 SNEGSKA (reference sequence). The CDR3 covers 14 residues. Trimming removed 6 bases from V and 7 bases from J; junction bases left unmatched: 7. The chain's CDR3 is CSARTGGAFGELFF. The CDR3 DNA is TGCAGTGCGAGGACAGGGGGCGCTTTCGGGGAGCTGTTTTTT.